This T cell receptor (beta chain) was obtained from a study of blood T cell repertoires in COVID-19. Data came from immunoSEQ multiplex PCR; TCRdb stores just in-frame clones and leaves some out. The sample lists 200,000 to 250,000 clones, approximately 90% occurring once. This clone was detected only once. Input material: peripheral blood. This sequence originates from a woman between 50 and 59 years old with COVID-19, enrolled during active disease.

The DNA for the CDR3 is TGTGCCAGCAGCTTTCCGACAGGGGGCTTTCAAGAGACCCAGTACTTC. Protein sequence: CASSFPTGGFQETQYF. The chain carries TRBV5-5 and TRBJ2-5, with TRBD1 identical over 10 bases. J lost 2 bases, V lost 2 bases, and 6 bases had no gene match. The CDR3 loop spans 16 amino acids. Germline V lookup: CDR1 SGHKS, CDR2 YYEKEE (reference sequence).